These 6 T cell receptor beta chains share one sample of origin, sequenced in a study of cytomegalovirus exposure and HLA in healthy donors. Researchers ran the PCR with 60 Vbeta and 13 Jbeta primers. Measured with immunoSEQ multiplex PCR; TCRdb has only the in-frame clones, and not every one. The data hold around 150,000 clones, with roughly 80% observed a single time. The sequencing input was PBMCs. The receptors were sampled from a male donor in good health and CMV-seronegative.

The chain links TRBV30 to TRBJ2-5; 9 bases agree with TRBD2. CDR3 length: 17 amino acids. V was pared by 4 bases and J by 5 bases, with 17 bases of the junction left unmatched. CDR1 is GTSNPN and CDR2 is SVGIG in the germline V gene (reference sequence). The CDR3 sequence is CAWTASGIGVPGETQYF. DNA for the CDR3: TGTGCCTGGACGGCTAGCGGGATAGGGGTGCCGGGGGAGACCCAGTACTTC.

This clone came up a few times. The chain is built from TRBV7-9 and TRBJ2-5, with D perhaps TRBD2 (5 bases). The germline V gene has CDR1 SEHNR and CDR2 FQNEAQ (reference sequence). The CDR3 runs 15 residues. The ends were cut back, 3 bases at V and 2 bases at J, with 13 bases in the middle. The CDR3 DNA is TGTGCCAGCAGCTTCCCATCGACGGGGCAAGAGACCCAGTACTTC. This codes for CASSFPSTGQETQYF.

The genes are TRBV14 and TRBJ2-5, with D hard to call. Per germline, CDR1 SGHDN and CDR2 FVKESK. V was trimmed by 4 bases and J by 0 bases, leaving 12 bases between them. The CDR3 spans 15 residues. CDR3 nucleotide sequence: TGTGCCAGCAGCCGGAACGACTGGTACCAAGAGACCCAGTACTTC. This codes for CASSRNDWYQETQYF.

The V call is TRBV9, the J call TRBJ2-2; 8 bases map to TRBD1. The V gene end was trimmed by 2 bases and the J gene end by 4 bases; junction bases not matched to a gene: 4. CDR1 is SGDLS and CDR2 is YYNGEE in the germline V gene. The CDR3 covers 15 residues. The CDR3 region is CASSVGGTGTGELFF. CDR3 DNA sequence: TGTGCCAGCAGCGTTGGCGGGACAGGCACCGGGGAGCTGTTTTTT.

The rearrangement joins TRBV6-5 to TRBJ2-7, with 7 nucleotides matching TRBD1. Germline CDR1 is MNHEY and CDR2 is SVGAGI. The V segment lost 2 bases and the J segment 7 bases; nucleotides outside the gene matches: 8. The CDR3 is 14 amino acids. The CDR3 coding sequence is TGTGCCAGCAGTTACGTCTCGGCAGGGGGAGAGCAGTACTTC. This codes for CASSYVSAGGEQYF.

The rearrangement joins TRBV7-2 to TRBJ1-2; TRBD1 might be the D (6 bases). The V gene's germline CDR1 is SGHTA and CDR2 FQGNSA. V lost 1 base and J 9 bases, leaving 15 bases between the germline ends. This CDR3 region has 14 residues. The CDR3 loop reads CASSLEGGGASYTF. Written as DNA, the CDR3 is TGTGCCAGCAGCTTAGAGGGGGGGGGCGCGAGCTACACCTTC.